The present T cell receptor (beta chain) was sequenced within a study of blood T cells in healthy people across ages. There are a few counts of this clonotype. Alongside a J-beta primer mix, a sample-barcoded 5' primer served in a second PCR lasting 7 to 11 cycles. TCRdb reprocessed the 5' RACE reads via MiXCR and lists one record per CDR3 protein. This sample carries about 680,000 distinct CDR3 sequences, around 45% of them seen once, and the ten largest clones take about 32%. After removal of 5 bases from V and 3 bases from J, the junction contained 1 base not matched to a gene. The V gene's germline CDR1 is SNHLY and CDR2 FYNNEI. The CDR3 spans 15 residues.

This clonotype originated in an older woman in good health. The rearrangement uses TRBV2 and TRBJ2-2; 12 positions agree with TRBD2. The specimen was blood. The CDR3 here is CASSRTSGDTGELFF. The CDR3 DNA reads TGTGCCAGCAGTCGGACTAGCGGGGACACCGGGGAGCTGTTTTTT.